Given below is one T cell receptor beta chain in context. The source of the sample is a study of control samples from healthy donors and cancer patients. The V and J ends lost 3 bases and 5 bases, in that order; junction bases with no gene match: 18. The CDR3 is 19 amino acids. CDR1 and CDR2 from the germline V gene are SGHNT and YYREEE (reference sequence). This table comes from immunoSEQ multiplex PCR, and its TCRdb copy is limited to in-frame clones, with some not included. The sample lists about 120,000 clones; roughly 92% were seen once. V and J are TRBV5-4 and TRBJ1-5; 9 nucleotides agree with TRBD1. Input material: blood. This TCR was recovered from a man between 18 and 35 years old in good health. The CDR3 DNA sequence: TGTGCCAGCAGCTCACCTCGGACAGGGGAGAGGCGGGGATATCAGCCCCAGCATTTT. Amino acids: CASSSPRTGERRGYQPQHF.